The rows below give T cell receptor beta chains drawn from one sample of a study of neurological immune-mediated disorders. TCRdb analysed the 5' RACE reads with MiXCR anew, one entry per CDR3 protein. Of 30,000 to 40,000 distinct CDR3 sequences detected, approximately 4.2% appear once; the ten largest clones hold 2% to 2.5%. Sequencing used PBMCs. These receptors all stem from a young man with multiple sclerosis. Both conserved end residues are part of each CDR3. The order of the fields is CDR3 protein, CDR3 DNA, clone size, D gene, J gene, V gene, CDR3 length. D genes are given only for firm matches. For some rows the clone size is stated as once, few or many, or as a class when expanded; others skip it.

CDR3 protein: CASITGDSYEQYF; CDR3 DNA: TGCGCCAGCATAACCGGAGATTCCTACGAGCAGTACTTC; clone size: few; D gene: NA; J gene: TRBJ2-7; V gene: TRBV10-2; CDR3 length: 13
CDR3 protein: CASPVDEQYF; CDR3 DNA: TGTGCCAGCCCGGTAGACGAGCAGTACTTC; clone size: many; D gene: NA; J gene: TRBJ2-7; V gene: TRBV5-7; CDR3 length: 10
CDR3 protein: CSVEFSETQYF; CDR3 DNA: TGCAGCGTTGAGTTCTCCGAGACCCAGTACTTC; clone size: many; D gene: NA; J gene: TRBJ2-5; V gene: TRBV29-1; CDR3 length: 11
CDR3 protein: CASSLYRDRTFSNTEAFF; CDR3 DNA: TGCGCCAGCAGCCTATACCGGGACAGGACATTCTCGAACACTGAAGCTTTCTTT; clone size: many; D gene: TRBD1; J gene: TRBJ1-1; V gene: TRBV5-1; CDR3 length: 18
CDR3 protein: CSAPTSSDTQYF; CDR3 DNA: TGCAGTGCGCCGACTAGCTCAGATACGCAGTATTTT; clone size: NA; D gene: TRBD2; J gene: TRBJ2-3; V gene: TRBV20-1; CDR3 length: 12
CDR3 protein: CASLLQYADKETQYF; CDR3 DNA: TGCGCCAGCCTTTTACAATACGCGGACAAAGAGACCCAGTACTTC; clone size: many; D gene: NA; J gene: TRBJ2-5; V gene: TRBV10-2; CDR3 length: 15
CDR3 protein: CASSQSGTRETQYF; CDR3 DNA: TGCGCCAGCAGCCAATCCGGGACCCGGGAGACCCAGTACTTC; clone size: many; D gene: NA; J gene: TRBJ2-5; V gene: TRBV4-1; CDR3 length: 14
CDR3 protein: CAISDQFSGANVLTF; CDR3 DNA: TGTGCCATCAGTGATCAGTTCTCTGGGGCCAACGTCCTGACTTTC; clone size: many; D gene: NA; J gene: TRBJ2-6; V gene: TRBV10-3; CDR3 length: 15
CDR3 protein: CAIRDTGESLDEQYF; CDR3 DNA: TGTGCCATCAGGGATACAGGGGAAAGTCTGGACGAGCAGTACTTC; clone size: many; D gene: TRBD1; J gene: TRBJ2-7; V gene: TRBV10-3; CDR3 length: 15
CDR3 protein: CASTSGVTDTQYF; CDR3 DNA: TGCGCCAGCACTAGCGGGGTCACAGATACGCAGTATTTT; clone size: many; D gene: TRBD2; J gene: TRBJ2-3; V gene: TRBV5-1; CDR3 length: 13
CDR3 protein: CASSQDPGSTKKEAFF; CDR3 DNA: TGCGCCAGCAGCCAAGATCCCGGCAGCACTAAAAAAGAAGCTTTCTTT; clone size: many; D gene: NA; J gene: TRBJ1-1; V gene: TRBV4-1; CDR3 length: 16
CDR3 protein: CASSPTIIPGQPQHF; CDR3 DNA: TGTGCCAGCAGCCCAACGATAATACCAGGACAGCCCCAGCATTTT; clone size: many; D gene: NA; J gene: TRBJ1-5; V gene: TRBV3-1; CDR3 length: 15
CDR3 protein: CASSLTGANTEAFF; CDR3 DNA: TGCGCCAGCAGTTTGACAGGGGCGAACACTGAAGCTTTCTTT; clone size: many; D gene: TRBD1; J gene: TRBJ1-1; V gene: TRBV5-1; CDR3 length: 14
CDR3 protein: CSALPPGPSYEQYF; CDR3 DNA: TGCAGTGCCCTTCCCCCGGGCCCCTCCTACGAGCAGTACTTC; clone size: many; D gene: NA; J gene: TRBJ2-7; V gene: TRBV20-1; CDR3 length: 14
CDR3 protein: CASSRGRPNYGYTF; CDR3 DNA: TGTGCCAGCAGCAGAGGCCGGCCCAACTATGGCTACACCTTC; clone size: NA; D gene: NA; J gene: TRBJ1-2; V gene: TRBV13; CDR3 length: 14
CDR3 protein: CSAFGQYQETQYF; CDR3 DNA: TGCAGTGCCTTCGGTCAGTACCAAGAGACCCAGTACTTC; clone size: many; D gene: NA; J gene: TRBJ2-5; V gene: TRBV20-1; CDR3 length: 13
CDR3 protein: CASSQGFSNQPQNF; CDR3 DNA: TGTGCCAGCTCACAGGGGTTTAGCAATCAGCCCCAGAATTTT; clone size: few; D gene: NA; J gene: TRBJ1-5; V gene: TRBV18; CDR3 length: 14
CDR3 protein: CASSQTGYEQYF; CDR3 DNA: TGTGCCAGCAGCCAGACAGGGTACGAGCAGTACTTC; clone size: NA; D gene: TRBD1; J gene: TRBJ2-7; V gene: TRBV6-2/TRBV6-3; CDR3 length: 12
CDR3 protein: CSTAEGPYNSPLHF; CDR3 DNA: TGCAGTACAGCCGAAGGCCCTTATAATTCACCCCTCCACTTT; clone size: many; D gene: NA; J gene: TRBJ1-6; V gene: TRBV20-1; CDR3 length: 14
CDR3 protein: CASSYDRDRDYGYTF; CDR3 DNA: TGTGCCAGCAGTTACGATCGGGACAGGGACTATGGCTACACCTTC; clone size: few; D gene: TRBD1; J gene: TRBJ1-2; V gene: TRBV6-2/TRBV6-3; CDR3 length: 15
CDR3 protein: CATSRERQGLSGYTF; CDR3 DNA: TGTGCCACCAGCAGGGAGAGACAGGGACTAAGCGGCTACACCTTC; clone size: many; D gene: TRBD1; J gene: TRBJ1-2; V gene: TRBV15; CDR3 length: 15
CDR3 protein: CASVFMTGQGRDEQFF; CDR3 DNA: TGCGCCAGCGTATTCATGACGGGACAGGGGCGCGATGAGCAGTTCTTC; clone size: many; D gene: TRBD1; J gene: TRBJ2-1; V gene: TRBV5-1; CDR3 length: 16
CDR3 protein: CSARVGTAYEAFF; CDR3 DNA: TGCAGTGCTAGAGTGGGGACAGCTTATGAAGCTTTCTTT; clone size: few; D gene: TRBD1; J gene: TRBJ1-1; V gene: TRBV20-1; CDR3 length: 13
CDR3 protein: CASSTGPGTNYGYTF; CDR3 DNA: TGCGCCAGCAGCACTGGACCAGGAACTAACTATGGCTACACCTTC; clone size: many; D gene: NA; J gene: TRBJ1-2; V gene: TRBV5-1; CDR3 length: 15
CDR3 protein: CASSEYGEAFF; CDR3 DNA: TGTGCCAGCAGTGAATATGGGGAAGCTTTCTTT; clone size: many; D gene: NA; J gene: TRBJ1-1; V gene: TRBV6-1; CDR3 length: 11
CDR3 protein: CASSLRGEEAFF; CDR3 DNA: TGTGCCAGCAGTTTGCGTGGGGAAGAAGCTTTCTTT; clone size: NA; D gene: NA; J gene: TRBJ1-1; V gene: TRBV12-3/TRBV12-4; CDR3 length: 12
CDR3 protein: CASSPDSSGYTF; CDR3 DNA: TGTGCCAGCAGCCCAGACAGTTCGGGCTACACCTTC; clone size: many; D gene: NA; J gene: TRBJ1-2; V gene: TRBV7-9; CDR3 length: 12
CDR3 protein: CASSPRVKGTYEQYF; CDR3 DNA: TGTGCCAGCAGCCCGCGGGTTAAGGGTACCTACGAGCAGTACTTC; clone size: many; D gene: NA; J gene: TRBJ2-7; V gene: TRBV7-9; CDR3 length: 15